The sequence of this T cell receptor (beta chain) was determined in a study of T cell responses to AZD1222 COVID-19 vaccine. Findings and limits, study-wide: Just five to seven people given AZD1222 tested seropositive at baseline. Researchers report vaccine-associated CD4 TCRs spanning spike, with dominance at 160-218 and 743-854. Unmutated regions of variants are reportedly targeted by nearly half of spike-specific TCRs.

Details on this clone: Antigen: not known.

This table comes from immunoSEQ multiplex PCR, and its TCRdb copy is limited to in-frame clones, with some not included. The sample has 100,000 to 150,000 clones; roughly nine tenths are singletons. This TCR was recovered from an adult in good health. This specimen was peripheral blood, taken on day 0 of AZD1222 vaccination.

The CDR3 here is CASSPRAGTQYF. CDR3 bases: TGTGCCAGCAGCCCCCGCGCGGGTACGCAGTATTTT. The chain is built from TRBV7-9 and TRBJ2-3; D perhaps matches TRBD2 (5 bases). V lost 5 bases, J lost 8 bases, and 11 bases lay in between. The CDR3 consists of 12 residues. From germline, CDR1 is SEHNR and CDR2 FQNEAQ (reference sequence).